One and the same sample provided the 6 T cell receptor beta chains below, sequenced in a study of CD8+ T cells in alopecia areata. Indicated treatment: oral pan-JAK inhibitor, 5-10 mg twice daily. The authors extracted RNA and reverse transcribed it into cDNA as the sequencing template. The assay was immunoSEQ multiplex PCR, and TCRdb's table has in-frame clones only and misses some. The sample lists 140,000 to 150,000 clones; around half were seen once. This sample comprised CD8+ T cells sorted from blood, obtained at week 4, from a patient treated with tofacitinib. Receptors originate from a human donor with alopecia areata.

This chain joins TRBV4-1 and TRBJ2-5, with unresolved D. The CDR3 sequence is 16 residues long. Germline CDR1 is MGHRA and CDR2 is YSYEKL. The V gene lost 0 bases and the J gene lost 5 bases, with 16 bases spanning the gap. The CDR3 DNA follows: TGCGCCAGCAGCCAAGATCGGGTTACGTCGTCGGAGACCCAGTACTTC. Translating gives CASSQDRVTSSETQYF.

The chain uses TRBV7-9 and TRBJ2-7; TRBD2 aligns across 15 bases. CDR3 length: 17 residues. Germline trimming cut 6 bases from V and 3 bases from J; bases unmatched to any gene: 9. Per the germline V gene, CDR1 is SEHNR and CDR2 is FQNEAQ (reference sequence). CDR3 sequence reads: CASSLGTSGGPGYEQYF. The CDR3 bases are TGTGCCAGCAGTCTAGGGACTAGCGGGGGGCCGGGCTACGAGCAGTACTTC.

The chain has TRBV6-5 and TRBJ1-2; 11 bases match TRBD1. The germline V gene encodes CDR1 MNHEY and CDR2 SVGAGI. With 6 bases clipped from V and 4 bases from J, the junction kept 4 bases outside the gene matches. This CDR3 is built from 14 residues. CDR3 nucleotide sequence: TGTGCCAGCAGGAGGGACAGGGGGGGCTATGGCTACACCTTC. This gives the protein CASRRDRGGYGYTF.

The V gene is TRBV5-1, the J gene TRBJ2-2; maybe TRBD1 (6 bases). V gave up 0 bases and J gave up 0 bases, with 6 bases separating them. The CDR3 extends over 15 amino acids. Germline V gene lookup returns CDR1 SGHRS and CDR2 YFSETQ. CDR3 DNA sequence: TGCGCCAGCAGCTTGGCAGGGGCGAACACCGGGGAGCTGTTTTTT. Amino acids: CASSLAGANTGELFF.

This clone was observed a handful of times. The CDR3 reads CASSWGTAPTNEQFF. Here the CDR3 DNA reads TGTGCCAGCAGCTGGGGGACAGCCCCGACCAATGAGCAGTTCTTC. This sequence joins TRBV5-4 and TRBJ2-1; 7 bases agree with TRBD1. The V segment lost 3 bases and the J segment 6 bases; nucleotides outside the gene matches: 9. This CDR3 spans 15 amino acids. From germline, CDR1 is SGHNT and CDR2 YYREEE (reference sequence).

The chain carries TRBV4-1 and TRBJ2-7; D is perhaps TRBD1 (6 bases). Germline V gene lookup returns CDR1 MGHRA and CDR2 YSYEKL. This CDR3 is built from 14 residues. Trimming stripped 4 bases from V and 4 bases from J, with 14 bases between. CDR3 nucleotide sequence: TGCGCCAGCAGCCTTAGACAGGCCTCGTACGAGCAGTACTTC. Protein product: CASSLRQASYEQYF.